This is a list of T cell receptor beta chains from one sample in a study of cytomegalovirus exposure and HLA in healthy donors. Assay: immunoSEQ multiplex PCR; the TCRdb copy retains only in-frame clones and omits some. Among around 140,000 clones listed, approximately 75% were seen once. Material for sequencing was PBMCs. These receptors originate from a male donor in good health and CMV-seronegative. The CDR3 runs from the conserved cysteine through the conserved F or W. The D gene is left open where the match is weak. The listing skips clone size in some rows; elsewhere it reads once, few, many or a size class.

j_gene,v_gene,abundance,d_gene,CDR3nt,CDR3aa
TRBJ2-4,TRBV27,NA,TRBD2,TGTGCCAGCAGTTTAAACGGTGCGGGGGGGCCGTACGCCAAAAACATTCAGTACTTC,CASSLNGAGGPYAKNIQYF
TRBJ1-6,TRBV19,NA,NA,TGTGCCAGTAGTATAATAAGGGGCTCCTATAATTCACCCCTCCACTTT,CASSIIRGSYNSPLHF
TRBJ2-7,TRBV7-8,NA,TRBD2,TGTGCCAGTACCCTTGGGGGGAGGGGTGCCTACGAGCAGTACTTC,CASTLGGRGAYEQYF
TRBJ2-2,TRBV5-1,NA,NA,TGCGCCAGCAGCCTTACTCGGGGCACCGGGGAGCTGTTTTTT,CASSLTRGTGELFF
TRBJ2-1,TRBV6-6,NA,TRBD1,TGTGCCAGCAGTTCGTTACCGGGACAGCTACGCAATGAGCAGTTCTTC,CASSSLPGQLRNEQFF
TRBJ2-2,TRBV1,NA,NA,TGCACCAGCAGCCAAGTTAGAGACACCGGGGAGCTGTTTTTT,CTSSQVRDTGELFF
TRBJ2-7,TRBV6-1,few,NA,TGTGCCAGCAGCGCCAGGGGCCTGGACTCCTACGAGCAGTACTTC,CASSARGLDSYEQYF
TRBJ1-3,TRBV19,NA,TRBD1,TGTGCCAGTAGTTCCGACAGGGTAATTGGAAACACCATATATTTT,CASSSDRVIGNTIYF
TRBJ2-1,TRBV5-1,once,NA,TGCGCCAGCAGCTTGGGACTCCTTAGCTCCTACAATGAGCAGTTCTTC,CASSLGLLSSYNEQFF
TRBJ2-4,TRBV9,NA,NA,TGTGCCAGCAGCGTAGGGGGACAAATCGAAAACATTCAGTACTTC,CASSVGGQIENIQYF
TRBJ1-4,TRBV18,NA,NA,TGTGCCAGCTCACCACGACAGGATAATGAAAAACTGTTTTTT,CASSPRQDNEKLFF
TRBJ1-1,TRBV7-2,NA,TRBD1,TGTGCCAGCAGAGTTGGACCGGGACAGGGGAACACTGAAGCTTTCTTT,CASRVGPGQGNTEAFF
TRBJ1-1,TRBV6-1,few,NA,TGTGCCAGCAGTGTCTTAACAGGGAGCAACACTGAAGCTTTCTTT,CASSVLTGSNTEAFF
TRBJ1-6,TRBV19,few,TRBD1,TGTGCCAGTAGTATGTTTATGGGGAGGGGACAGGGAACTATGGATTCACCCCTCCACTTT,CASSMFMGRGQGTMDSPLHF
TRBJ2-5,TRBV29-1,NA,NA,TGCAGCGTTATAGGGGTCCAAGAGACCCAGTACTTC,CSVIGVQETQYF
TRBJ2-3,TRBV30,few,NA,TGTGCCTGGAGTTTTCGGGTAAAGCGGACAGATACGCAGTATTTT,CAWSFRVKRTDTQYF
TRBJ1-2,TRBV19,NA,TRBD1,TGTGCCAGTAGTCTGGGACAGGGCATCACACAAGCAAACTATGGCTACACCTTC,CASSLGQGITQANYGYTF
TRBJ1-5,TRBV29-1,NA,TRBD1,TGCAGCGTCCGACAGGGGGATCAGCCCCAGCATTTT,CSVRQGDQPQHF
TRBJ2-2,TRBV18,few,NA,TGTGCCAGCTCACCACCACTAGCGAACACCGGGGAGCTGTTTTTT,CASSPPLANTGELFF
TRBJ1-4,TRBV29-1,NA,NA,TGCAGCGCTAACTACAGGTGGGCTAATGAAAAACTGTTTTTT,CSANYRWANEKLFF